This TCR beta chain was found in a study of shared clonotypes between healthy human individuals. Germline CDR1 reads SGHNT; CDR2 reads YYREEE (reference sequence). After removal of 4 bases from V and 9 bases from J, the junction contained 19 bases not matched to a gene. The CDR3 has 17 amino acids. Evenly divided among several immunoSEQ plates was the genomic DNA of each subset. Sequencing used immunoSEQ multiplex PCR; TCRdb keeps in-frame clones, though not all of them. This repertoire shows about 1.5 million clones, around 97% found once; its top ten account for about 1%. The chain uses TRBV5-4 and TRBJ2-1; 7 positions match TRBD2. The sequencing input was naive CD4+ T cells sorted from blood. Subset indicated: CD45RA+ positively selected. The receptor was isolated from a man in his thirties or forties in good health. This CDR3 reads CASSRGGGGTNLGEQFF. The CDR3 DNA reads TGTGCCAGCAGCCGTGGTGGGGGAGGGACGAATTTGGGTGAGCAGTTCTTC.